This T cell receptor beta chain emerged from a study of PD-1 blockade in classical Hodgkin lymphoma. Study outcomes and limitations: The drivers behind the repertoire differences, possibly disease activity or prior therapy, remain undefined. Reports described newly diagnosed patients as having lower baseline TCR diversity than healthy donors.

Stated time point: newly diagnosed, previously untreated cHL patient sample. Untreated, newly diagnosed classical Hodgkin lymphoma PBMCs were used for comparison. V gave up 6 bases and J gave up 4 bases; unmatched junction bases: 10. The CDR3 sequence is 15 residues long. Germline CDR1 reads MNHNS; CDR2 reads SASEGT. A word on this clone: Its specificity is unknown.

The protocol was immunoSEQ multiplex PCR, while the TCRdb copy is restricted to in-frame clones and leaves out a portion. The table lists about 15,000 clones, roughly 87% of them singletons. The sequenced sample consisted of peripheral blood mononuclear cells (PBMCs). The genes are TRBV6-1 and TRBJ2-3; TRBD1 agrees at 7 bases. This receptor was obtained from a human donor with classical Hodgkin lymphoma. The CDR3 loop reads CASRPRQGAADTQYF. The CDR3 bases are TGTGCCAGCAGGCCTAGACAGGGTGCGGCAGATACGCAGTATTTT.